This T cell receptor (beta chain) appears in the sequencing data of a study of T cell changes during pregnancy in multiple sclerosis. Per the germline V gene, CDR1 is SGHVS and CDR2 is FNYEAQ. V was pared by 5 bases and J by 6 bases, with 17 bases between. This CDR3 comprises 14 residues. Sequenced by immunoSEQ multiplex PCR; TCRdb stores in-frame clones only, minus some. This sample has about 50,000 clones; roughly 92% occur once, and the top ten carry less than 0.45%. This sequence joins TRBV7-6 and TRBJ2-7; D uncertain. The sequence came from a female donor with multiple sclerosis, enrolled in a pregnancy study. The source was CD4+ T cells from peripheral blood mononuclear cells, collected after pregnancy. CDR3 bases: TGTGCCAGCAGCACTCACCCTTCGGTCCTCGAGCAGTACTTC. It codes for CASSTHPSVLEQYF.